This T cell receptor (beta chain) originates from a study of blood T cell repertoires in COVID-19 (TCRdb year 2020). About the study as a whole: Samples covering the acute and convalescent phases of COVID-19 were provided by collaborators in the United States, Italy and Spain. The material from the prospective study consisted of cDNA or gDNA derived from T cells, B-cell-depleted T cells, or PBMCs. Subjects who had been exposed to COVID-19, were actively infected with it, or had recovered from it provided the deeply sampled blood TCRbeta repertoires that made up the dataset. The repertoires were released in a freely available public database intended as a resource for research on the immune response to SARS-CoV-2. Samples came from the ongoing ImmuneRACE study (first 160 participants) plus 1,254 subjects from 6 global collaborators. The sample metadata nearly always contained a de-identified subject ID, COVID-19 status, age in years and sex. Where available, HLA class I and class II types were obtained from metadata supplied by the sample provider rather than from assay-based typing. The paper as a whole reports these results and caveats: The amount of clinical and demographic metadata varied by source and participant and was provided uncurated.

There are a few counts of this clone. Its antigen is unknown. Base qualities were left out, and no much larger clone turns up one base away. Reading the germline V gene gives CDR1 SGHTA and CDR2 FQGNSA. Taken from cysteine to phenylalanine, the CDR3 has 15 residues. Kept here is only the CDR3 DNA, which spans 45 bases and is read in frame from base 1. The V and J ends are trimmed by 2 bases and 2 bases, leaving 12 bases between them. Whole blood was collected in K2EDTA tubes by collaborating institutions according to the institutions' own protocols. For TCRbeta analysis, collaborators shipped samples in one of three forms: frozen whole blood, isolated PBMCs, or DNA extracted from either of those sample types. The immunoSEQ Assay, a bias-controlled multiplex PCR, was used to amplify TCRbeta CDR3 regions from genomic DNA. Per the authors' processing: The number of nucleated cells in each sample was estimated by amplification of reference gene primers within the assay. To quantify the absolute abundance of each unique TCRbeta CDR3 rearrangement, sequence reads were collapsed and filtered. Productive Simpson clonality was computed per sample as the square root of Simpson's diversity index over productive rearrangements. TCRdb's version of the immuneACCESS table is confined to in-frame rearrangements and falls short of the full clone set. An unresolved V gene accounts for under half of the shortfall where checked; the remainder is of unknown origin. That table supplies the V and J calls and clone size; D and trimming were determined from the DNA. Across this sample there are approximately 120,000 clones, with approximately 81% seen only once. The ten largest clones take up 3.5% to 4% of the sample.

The sequence joins TRBV7-2 to TRBJ1-2; possibly the D gene is TRBD1, per 5 matching bases. This TCR was sampled from a woman aged 50 to 60 with acute or convalescent COVID-19. Sequencing was performed on peripheral blood. The CDR3 loop reads CASSLFDSQNYGYTF. The DNA sequence is as follows: TGTGCCAGCAGCTTATTTGACAGCCAGAACTATGGCTACACCTTC.